The clone carrying this TCR beta chain rates as large. Its antigen is as yet unknown. Germline CDR1 SNHLY, CDR2 FYNNEI. The CDR3 consists of 16 residues. V shed 4 bases, J shed 1 base, and the junction held 9 bases outside the gene matches. Chemo-refractory metastatic non-small-cell lung cancer patients underwent focal radiation alongside CTLA-4 blockade with ipilimumab. The data derive from a study of radiotherapy plus CTLA-4 blockade in lung cancer. Looking at the study overall: Roughly 17% of patients responded objectively, and about 30% achieved disease control.

Study results and limitations: An expansion of tumor-derived TCR clones occurred in blood after radiotherapy plus ipilimumab. Early blood T cell clone changes and increased post-radiation serum interferon-beta were reportedly the strongest response predictors.

Assay used: immunoSEQ multiplex PCR; TCRdb lists only in-frame clones, some missing. This sample carries tens of thousands of clones, 60% to 80% of them seen once, and the ten largest clones take 11%. The clonotype comes from a human donor with non-small cell lung cancer who had stable disease on radiotherapy plus ipilimumab. Sequenced material: peripheral blood, taken from a patient treated with radiotherapy plus ipilimumab. J is TRBJ1-1 and V is TRBV2, with TRBD1 matching 7 bases. The chain's CDR3 is CASSVRGFDRNTEAFF. DNA for the CDR3: TGTGCCAGCAGTGTCAGGGGGTTTGACCGGAACACTGAAGCTTTCTTT.